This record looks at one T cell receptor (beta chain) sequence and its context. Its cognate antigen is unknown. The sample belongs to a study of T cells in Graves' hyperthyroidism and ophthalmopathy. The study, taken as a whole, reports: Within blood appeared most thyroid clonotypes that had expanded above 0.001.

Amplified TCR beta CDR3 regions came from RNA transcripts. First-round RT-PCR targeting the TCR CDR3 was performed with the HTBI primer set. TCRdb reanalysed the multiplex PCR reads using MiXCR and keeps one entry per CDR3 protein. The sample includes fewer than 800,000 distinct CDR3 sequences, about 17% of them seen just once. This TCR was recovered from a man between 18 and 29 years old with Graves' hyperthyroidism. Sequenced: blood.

Here the CDR3 reads CASSPTGLSGNTIYF. The CDR3 DNA reads as TGTGCCAGTAGTCCGACAGGGCTGTCTGGAAACACCATATATTTT. J is TRBJ1-3 and V is TRBV19; 7 nucleotides line up with TRBD1. Trimming cost V 5 bases and J 1 base; bases outside gene matches: 5. From germline, CDR1 is LNHDA and CDR2 SQIVND (reference sequence). CDR3 length equals 15 residues.